This T cell receptor (beta chain) was recorded in a study of cytomegalovirus exposure and HLA in healthy donors. Study-wide findings and caveats: The classifier was said to identify cytomegalovirus status with high specificity and sensitivity. For most TCR sequences rarity was the rule, although some public TCRs occurred in many donors. In the analysis, some V segments, TRBV6-2 and TRBV6-3 included, were excluded as indistinguishable.

The PCR made use of 60 Vbeta and 13 Jbeta primers. TCRdb's copy holds only in-frame clones and misses some; the assay was immunoSEQ multiplex PCR. Of 160,000 or so clones in the sample, 80% to 90% were seen once. In regard to this clone: Its specificity is not known. The junction departs from the called germline gene at one end, perhaps through a read error.

From germline, CDR1 is SSHAT and CDR2 FNYEAQ (reference sequence). There are 13 residues in the CDR3. Sequences were obtained from PBMCs. The rearrangement links TRBV7-7 to TRBJ2-7; the D gene is possibly TRBD1 (6 bases). This TCR derives from a young man in good health and CMV-seronegative. Here the CDR3 DNA reads TGTGCTAGCAGCTTATCCAGGGGAAGAGAGCAGTACTTC. Translated: CASSLSRGREQYF.